Listed below are T cell receptor beta chains from one sample, sequenced in a study of a mutant IDH1 vaccine in newly diagnosed glioma. Their antigens remain unidentified. Sequenced by immunoSEQ multiplex PCR; TCRdb stores in-frame clones only, minus some. This table holds fewer than 60,000 clones, 65% found once. The specimen was peripheral blood mononuclear cells (PBMCs), collected from a glioma patient whose treatment included an IDH1 peptide vaccine. The receptors stem from a man in his forties with glioma. Some clones in this sample may be carry-over from other donors' samples. Both conserved end residues are part of each CDR3. D genes are given only for firm matches. Size is stated for part of the rows, as once, few or many counts, or as a class when the clone is expanded.

CASSYGGGTGELFF	TGTGCCAGCAGTTACGGAGGAGGGACCGGGGAGCTGTTTTTT	TRBV6-6	TRBJ2-2	few	-
CASSFGITDTQYF	TGTGCCAGCAGCTTCGGTATCACAGATACGCAGTATTTT	TRBV7-9	TRBJ2-3	-	-
CASSKGTGSFNYGYTF	TGTGCCAGTAGTAAAGGGACAGGGTCCTTTAACTATGGCTACACCTTC	TRBV19	TRBJ1-2	once	TRBD1
CASSLLGGSNQPQHF	TGTGCCAGCAGCCTACTAGGGGGGAGCAATCAGCCCCAGCATTTT	TRBV9	TRBJ1-5	-	-
CASSYSRVSGEQYF	TGTGCCAGCAGTTACTCTCGGGTCTCGGGGGAGCAGTACTTC	TRBV6-6	TRBJ2-7	-	-
CAWRLYRRNTEAFF	TGTGCCTGGAGACTCTACAGGCGGAACACTGAAGCTTTCTTT	TRBV30	TRBJ1-1	-	-
CAISDEAKQVGDYTF	TGTGCCATCAGTGATGAAGCAAAACAGGTCGGTGACTACACCTTC	TRBV10-3	TRBJ1-2	-	-
CASMHDDYGYTF	TGTGCCAGCATGCACGATGACTATGGCTACACCTTC	TRBV6-1	TRBJ1-2	-	-
CAWKAGTGTDTQYF	TGTGCCTGGAAGGCTGGGACCGGGACAGATACGCAGTATTTT	TRBV30	TRBJ2-3	-	-
CASSIGAGQNTEAFF	TGTGCCAGTAGTATAGGGGCAGGGCAGAACACTGAAGCTTTCTTT	TRBV19	TRBJ1-1	-	-
CASSLGYEQYF	TGCGCCAGCAGCTTGGGCTACGAGCAGTACTTC	TRBV5-1	TRBJ2-7	-	-
CASKRDRVTGGYTF	TGTGCCAGCAAGCGAGACAGGGTTACGGGTGGCTACACCTTC	TRBV27	TRBJ1-2	few	TRBD1
CASSLRDRGPYEQYF	TGTGCCAGCAGTTTACGCGACAGGGGCCCCTACGAGCAGTACTTC	TRBV27	TRBJ2-7	once	TRBD1
CASSLDVSYNSPLHF	TGTGCCAGCAGCTTAGATGTATCTTATAATTCACCCCTCCACTTT	TRBV7-6	TRBJ1-6	few	-
CASGPGGSNQPQHF	TGTGCTAGTGGCCCCGGGGGGAGCAATCAGCCCCAGCATTTT	TRBV12-5	TRBJ1-5	-	-
CASSPDSGLSSYEQYF	TGTGCCAGCAGCCCTGACAGCGGCCTTTCTTCCTACGAGCAGTACTTC	TRBV7-9	TRBJ2-7	-	-
CASSWGPGGEKLFF	TGTGCCAGCAGCTGGGGACCCGGGGGCGAAAAACTGTTTTTT	TRBV5-5	TRBJ1-4	-	-
CASSSPGLAKNTGELFF	TGTGCCAGCAGCTCGCCGGGACTAGCGAAAAACACCGGGGAGCTGTTTTTT	TRBV7-8	TRBJ2-2	few	TRBD2
CASSTKRRGGDTQYF	TGTGCCAGCAGTACTAAGCGGAGGGGGGGGGATACGCAGTATTTT	TRBV7-9	TRBJ2-3	few	-
CASTGTAGGIEKLFF	TGTGCCAGCACTGGAACAGCCGGAGGAATTGAAAAACTGTTTTTT	TRBV2	TRBJ1-4	few	-
CASSLVATSGGRISGELFF	TGTGCCAGCAGCTTAGTTGCGACTAGCGGGGGAAGAATATCCGGGGAGCTGTTTTTT	TRBV7-9	TRBJ2-2	few	TRBD2
CASSYRDRVSNEQFF	TGTGCCAGCAGTTACCGGGATCGCGTCTCCAATGAGCAGTTCTTC	TRBV7-9	TRBJ2-1	-	-
CSVSHGGGTEAFF	TGCAGCGTTTCCCACGGGGGGGGGACTGAAGCTTTCTTT	TRBV29-1	TRBJ1-1	-	-
CASSRETVNQPQHF	TGTGCCAGCAGCCGAGAGACAGTAAATCAGCCCCAGCATTTT	TRBV14	TRBJ1-5	few	-
CASSFDGQGTYEQYF	TGTGCCAGCAGCTTCGACGGACAGGGGACCTACGAGCAGTACTTC	TRBV11-2	TRBJ2-7	-	TRBD1
CASSSSLTEAFF	TGTGCCAGCAGCTCGTCTTTGACTGAAGCTTTCTTT	TRBV5-5	TRBJ1-1	once	-
CAWSERWNEQFF	TGTGCCTGGAGTGAAAGGTGGAATGAGCAGTTCTTC	TRBV30	TRBJ2-1	-	-
CASSREGTGATNTGELFF	TGTGCCAGCAGCCGAGAGGGTACAGGGGCGACGAACACCGGGGAGCTGTTTTTT	TRBV4-2	TRBJ2-2	-	TRBD1
CASSRQFDGNTIYF	TGTGCCAGCAGTCGACAGTTTGATGGAAACACCATATATTTT	TRBV7-9	TRBJ1-3	-	-
CASTIGPAGGAQFF	TGTGCCAGCACTATAGGCCCAGCGGGGGGGGCGCAGTTCTTC	TRBV9	TRBJ2-1	-	TRBD2
CASRRGFQETQYF	TGCGCCAGCAGACGGGGGTTTCAAGAGACCCAGTACTTC	TRBV5-1	TRBJ2-5	-	-
CAISDGNTGELFF	TGTGCCATCAGTGACGGTAACACCGGGGAGCTGTTTTTT	TRBV10-3	TRBJ2-2	few	-
CASSLAPGGPQPQHF	TGCGCCAGCAGCTTGGCACCAGGGGGCCCTCAGCCCCAGCATTTT	TRBV5-1	TRBJ1-5	few	TRBD1
CASSLTKGQDSNQPQHF	TGTGCCAGCAGCTTAACGAAAGGACAGGATAGCAATCAGCCCCAGCATTTT	TRBV7-3	TRBJ1-5	-	TRBD1
CASSPEGARVEAFF	TGTGCCAGCAGTCCCGAGGGGGCGCGGGTTGAAGCTTTCTTT	TRBV2	TRBJ1-1	-	TRBD1
CASSLDREIYEQYF	TGCGCCAGCAGCTTGGACCGGGAGATCTACGAGCAGTACTTC	TRBV5-1	TRBJ2-7	few	-
CASSQDAETQYF	TGTGCCAGCAGCCAAGATGCCGAGACCCAGTACTTC	TRBV14	TRBJ2-5	-	-
CASSSGPSDGELFF	TGCGCCAGCAGCTCGGGACCCTCTGATGGGGAGCTGTTTTTT	TRBV5-1	TRBJ2-2	-	-
CASSDTNRDSPLHF	TGTGCCAGCAGTGACACTAACAGGGATTCACCCCTCCACTTT	TRBV6-1	TRBJ1-6	-	-
CAWRGTILDGAFF	TGTGCCTGGAGGGGGACGATTCTCGACGGAGCTTTCTTT	TRBV30	TRBJ1-1	few	-
CAWEAMRLATNEQFF	TGTGCCTGGGAGGCGATGAGACTAGCGACGAATGAGCAGTTCTTC	TRBV30	TRBJ2-1	few	TRBD2
CASSPSVWGGEKLFF	TGTGCCAGCTCCCCCTCCGTCTGGGGGGGTGAAAAACTGTTTTTT	TRBV25-1	TRBJ1-4	-	-
CASSLVPGGNTIYF	TGTGCCAGCAGCTTAGTCCCAGGAGGAAACACCATATATTTT	TRBV7-2	TRBJ1-3	-	-
CASSNTPGAFTDTQYF	TGCGCCAGCAGCAATACCCCGGGGGCTTTCACAGATACGCAGTATTTT	TRBV5-1	TRBJ2-3	once	-
CATQPQANNSPLHF	TGTGCCACCCAGCCCCAGGCTAATAATTCACCCCTCCACTTT	TRBV5-4	TRBJ1-6	-	-
CATSSPRGAGQETQYF	TGTGCCACCAGCAGTCCCAGGGGAGCGGGCCAAGAGACCCAGTACTTC	TRBV15	TRBJ2-5	few	-
CASSLGQSSEQYF	TGTGCCAGCAGCCTTGGACAGTCTAGCGAGCAGTACTTC	TRBV6-6	TRBJ2-7	-	-
CAWSRGVYRGTGNTIYF	TGTGCCTGGAGCCGAGGTGTTTACAGGGGGACTGGAAACACCATATATTTT	TRBV30	TRBJ1-3	few	TRBD1
CSSGGGDGDYTF	TGCAGCTCGGGGGGGGGTGATGGCGACTACACCTTC	TRBV29-1	TRBJ1-2	-	-
CASRSAGVGELFF	TGCGCCAGCAGGTCGGCGGGAGTCGGGGAGCTGTTTTTT	TRBV5-1	TRBJ2-2	-	TRBD2
CASGGMPGVYGYTF	TGTGCCAGCGGAGGGATGCCTGGAGTCTATGGCTACACCTTC	TRBV7-8	TRBJ1-2	-	-
CASSQDAGITYEQYF	TGTGCCAGCAGCCAAGACGCCGGGATCACCTACGAGCAGTACTTC	TRBV4-2	TRBJ2-7	-	-
CASGGAGDPTGQYF	TGTGCCAGCGGGGGGGCAGGGGATCCTACGGGGCAGTACTTC	TRBV7-2	TRBJ2-7	-	-
CASSLYRGLNTEAFF	TGTGCCAGCAGCTTGTACAGGGGGCTAAACACTGAAGCTTTCTTT	TRBV7-8	TRBJ1-1	-	TRBD1
CASSLVSLTNTEAFF	TGTGCCAGCAGCTTAGTAAGTCTCACGAACACTGAAGCTTTCTTT	TRBV7-9	TRBJ1-1	-	-
CASRGQGIRGYTF	TGTGCCAGCCGGGGACAGGGTATACGGGGCTACACCTTC	TRBV25-1	TRBJ1-2	-	TRBD1
CASSRLWQGGTGELFF	TGTGCCAGCAGCCGCCTTTGGCAGGGGGGCACCGGGGAGCTGTTTTTT	TRBV5-5	TRBJ2-2	-	-
CSVGSSSTDTQYF	TGCAGCGTTGGGAGCTCGAGCACAGATACGCAGTATTTT	TRBV29-1	TRBJ2-3	-	-
CASSSGQGKTQYF	TGTGCCAGTAGTTCCGGACAGGGGAAGACCCAGTACTTC	TRBV19	TRBJ2-5	-	TRBD1
CATSRATLLGYGYGYTF	TGTGCCACCAGCAGAGCCACACTACTGGGCTACGGCTATGGCTACACCTTC	TRBV15	TRBJ1-2	few	-